The 30 T cell receptor beta chains listed next were all sequenced from one sample in a study of T cell repertoires in cytomegalovirus infection. TCRdb analysed the reads with MiXCR anew, one entry per CDR3 protein. The sample includes some 500,000 distinct CDR3 sequences, around 30% of them seen just once. Their antigens are not known. The specimen comprised cultured PBMCs, sampled from culture after CMV antigen stimulation. The source is a human donor in good health (CMV status not recorded). Some clones in this sample may be carry-over from other donors' samples.

This sequence joins TRBV9 and TRBJ2-1; TRBD2 matches at 10 bases. Per germline, CDR1 SGDLS and CDR2 YYNGEE. This CDR3 contains 18 residues. V lost 2 bases and J lost 7; bases outside the gene matches: 15. Written as DNA, the CDR3 is TGTGCCAGCAGCGTTTCCGGGGGTAGCGGGAGGCAACGGAATGAGCAGTTCTTC. This translates into CASSVSGGSGRQRNEQFF.

The chain combines TRBV11-3 with TRBJ2-3; D is ambiguous. The V gene lost 5 bases and the J gene lost 2 bases, with 14 bases spanning the gap. Germline CDR1 and CDR2: SGHNT and YENEEA. This CDR3 is built from 15 residues. The CDR3 protein is CASSPGRSDTDTQYF. The CDR3 DNA reads TGTGCCAGCAGCCCCGGACGGAGCGACACAGATACGCAGTATTTT. Together with reference TRBV11-3 and TRBJ2-3, the CDR3 gives the full variable domain: EAGVVQSPRYKIIEKKQPVAFWCNPISGHNTLYWYLQNLGQGPELLIRYENEEAVDDSQLPKDRFSAERLKGVDSTLKIQPAELGDSAVYLCASSPGRSDTDTQYFGPGTRLTVL.

This sequence joins TRBV25-1 and TRBJ2-6; D remains unclear. CDR3 length: 13 residues. Germline loops: CDR1 MGHDK, CDR2 SYGVNS. Trimming pared 7 bases from V and 0 bases from J, leaving 4 bases between. This CDR3 reads CASTYSGANVLTF. The CDR3 coding sequence is TGTGCCAGCACTTACTCTGGGGCCAACGTCCTGACTTTC.

Note on this clonotype: This may be a read error: a much more frequent sequence differs by one nucleotide. This chain connects TRBV12-3 or TRBV12-4 to TRBJ2-5; D gene ambiguous. V lost 6 bases and J lost 4, with 12 bases in between. This CDR3 is built from 13 residues. CDR3 sequence reads: CASSASTLETQYF. CDR3 sequence (DNA): TGTGCCAGCAGCGCGTCGACCCTAGAGACCCAGTACTTC.

This chain uses TRBV10-3 with TRBJ1-1; D is unclear. The germline V gene encodes CDR1 ENHRY and CDR2 SYGVKD. This CDR3 is 11 amino acids long. V was cut by 5 bases and J by 3 bases, with 4 bases left in between. CDR3 bases: TGTGCCATCAGTACCGACACTGAAGCTTTCTTT. Translation: CAISTDTEAFF.

The chain combines TRBV5-6 with TRBJ1-1, with D unresolved. Germline V lookup: CDR1 SGHDT, CDR2 YYEEEE. CDR3 length: 12 amino acids. Trimming removed 0 bases at V and 6 bases at J, with 6 bases between. CDR3 sequence: CASSLGGPEAFF. In DNA, the CDR3 is TGTGCCAGCAGCTTGGGAGGGCCTGAAGCTTTCTTT.

This clonotype was seen only a few times. The chain uses TRBV29-1 and TRBJ1-1; perhaps TRBD1 as D (5 bases). The CDR3 contains 13 residues. Germline V gene sequence: CDR1 SQVTM, CDR2 ANQGSEA. V was trimmed by 4 bases and J by 1 base, leaving 10 bases between them. CDR3 residues: CSVAYTGNTEAFF. In nucleotides, the CDR3 is TGCAGCGTTGCCTATACAGGGAACACTGAAGCTTTCTTT.

The chain joins TRBV7-2 to TRBJ2-3; TRBD2 aligns across 10 bases. Trimming at V came to 1 base and at J to 3 bases, leaving 7 bases not matched to a gene. The CDR3 spans 17 residues. Germline V lookup: CDR1 SGHTA, CDR2 FQGNSA. The CDR3 nucleotides read TGTGCCAGCAGCTTAGACACGTCTAGCGGGAGAACAGATACGCAGTATTTT. It is translated as CASSLDTSSGRTDTQYF.

This rearrangement joins TRBV19 to TRBJ1-3; D gene unclear. This CDR3 has 17 amino acids. V lost 7 bases to trimming and J lost 0 bases, with 19 bases between them. CDR1 LNHDA and CDR2 SQIVND come from the germline V gene (reference sequence). The DNA for the CDR3 is TGTGCCAGTACCCAACGCCCGAGGCTCCGCTCTGGAAACACCATATATTTT. It is translated as CASTQRPRLRSGNTIYF.

V is TRBV6-2 or TRBV6-3 and J is TRBJ1-1; 11 bases are shared with TRBD1. Germline loops: CDR1 MNHEY, CDR2 SVGEGT. After removal of 10 bases from V and 4 bases from J, the junction contained 11 bases not matched to a gene. The CDR3 runs 15 residues. The CDR3 coding sequence is TGTGCCACCTCTGGAGGACAGGGGGCAATCACTGAAGCTTTCTTT. It translates to CATSGGQGAITEAFF.

The chain carries TRBV24-1 and TRBJ2-1; D not resolved. The CDR3 consists of 14 residues. Germline V gene sequence: CDR1 KGHDR, CDR2 SFDVKD. Trimming pared 0 bases from V and 8 bases from J, leaving 10 bases between. CDR3 region: CATSDLRAPDEQFF. Written as DNA, the CDR3 is TGTGCCACCAGTGATTTGCGCGCTCCGGATGAGCAGTTCTTC.

This clonotype appeared a few times. The chain joins TRBV24-1 to TRBJ2-3; D uncertain. This CDR3 is 16 amino acids long. Germline V gene sequence: CDR1 KGHDR, CDR2 SFDVKD. V was shortened by 4 bases and J by 0 bases, with 13 bases between the two germline ends. In DNA, the CDR3 is TGTGCCACCAGTGACGTGAAAGATGGAAGCACAGATACGCAGTATTTT. This sequence encodes CATSDVKDGSTDTQYF.

This sequence joins TRBV11-3 and TRBJ1-4; D ambiguous. Germline V gives CDR1 SGHNT, CDR2 YENEEA. V lost 4 bases and J lost 1, with 10 bases in between. The CDR3 totals 15 residues. CDR3 amino acids: CASSYPGETNEKLFF. The DNA of the CDR3 is TGTGCCAGCAGCTACCCCGGAGAAACTAATGAAAAACTGTTTTTT.

The CDR3 bases are TGTGCCAGCAGCTTAGTTTGGGCGGGTGGGCAAGAGACCCAGTACTTC. It encodes CASSLVWAGGQETQYF. This rearrangement joins TRBV7-2 to TRBJ2-5, with a possible D match to TRBD2 (5 bases). The CDR3 extends over 16 amino acids. Germline lookup yields CDR1 SGHTA and CDR2 FQGNSA. Trimming shortened V by 1 base and J by 2 bases, and 14 bases separated the two germline ends.

This clonotype appeared a few times. The chain joins TRBV7-9 to TRBJ1-1; tentatively, D is TRBD1 (5 bases). CDR1 is SEHNR and CDR2 is FQNEAQ in the germline V gene (reference sequence). The germline V and J ends were trimmed by 9 bases and 8 bases, with 13 bases remaining between them. The CDR3 runs 11 residues. In DNA, the CDR3 is TGTGCCAGTTTAGGAGAGGGGGAAGCTTTCTTT. It codes for CASLGEGEAFF.

The V call is TRBV19, the J call TRBJ1-5; 7 bases line up with TRBD1. With 6 bases clipped from V and 4 bases from J, the junction kept 9 bases outside the gene matches. Germline V lookup: CDR1 LNHDA, CDR2 SQIVND (reference sequence). The CDR3 sequence is 15 residues long. DNA of the CDR3: TGTGCCAGTAGCGGCGGGACAGTGGGGAATCAGCCCCAGCATTTT. It encodes CASSGGTVGNQPQHF. The full variable domain, completed using reference TRBV19 and TRBJ1-5, is DGGITQSPKYLFRKEGQNVTLSCEQNLNHDAMYWYRQDPGQGLRLIYYSQIVNDFQKGDIAEGYSVSREKKESFPLTVTSAQKNPTAFYLCASSGGTVGNQPQHFGDGTRLSIL.

This clonotype has just one count. This chain uses TRBV7-6 with TRBJ2-3, with 8 bases lining up with TRBD2. This CDR3 is 18 amino acids long. J lost 0 bases, V lost 5 bases, and 13 bases had no gene match. In germline, CDR1 is SGHVS, CDR2 FNYEAQ. The CDR3 DNA sequence: TGTGCCAGCAGCCCCCGACTTATTTTAGCGGGGAGCACAGATACGCAGTATTTT. It is translated as CASSPRLILAGSTDTQYF.

The chain carries TRBV6-2 or TRBV6-3 and TRBJ1-1; D ambiguous. The germline V gene encodes CDR1 MNHEY and CDR2 SVGEGT. The CDR3 has 13 residues. The V gene lost 2 bases and the J gene lost 3 bases, with 7 bases spanning the gap. CDR3 nucleotides: TGTGCCAGCAGTTACGTCAGTCACACTGAAGCTTTCTTT. This translates into CASSYVSHTEAFF.

J is TRBJ2-1 and V is TRBV30; possibly TRBD2 for D (5 bases). CDR1 and CDR2 (germline): GTSNPN, SVGIG (reference sequence). V was cut by 1 base and J by 4 bases, with 17 bases left in between. The CDR3 extends over 16 amino acids. The CDR3 bases are TGTGCCTGGAGTGACGACGTAGGCAGAGGGTACAATGAGCAGTTCTTC. Residues: CAWSDDVGRGYNEQFF.

This chain uses TRBV7-9 with TRBJ1-3; no reliable D call. The germline V gene has CDR1 SEHNR and CDR2 FQNEAQ (reference sequence). The CDR3 covers 14 residues. V gave up 6 bases and J gave up 4 bases, with 13 bases separating them. The CDR3 sequence is CASSPPNQGNTIYF. The CDR3 DNA reads TGTGCCAGCAGTCCACCTAACCAGGGAAACACCATATATTTT.

The chain employs TRBV12-3 or TRBV12-4 and TRBJ2-1; TRBD2 aligns across 7 bases. The CDR3 is 16 residues long. Trimming cost V 7 bases and J 0 bases; bases outside gene matches: 9. The CDR3 reads CASTPWEGSSYNEQFF. The CDR3 DNA is TGTGCCAGCACTCCCTGGGAGGGGAGCTCCTACAATGAGCAGTTCTTC.

The chain recombines TRBV5-6 with TRBJ2-1, with 9 bases lining up with TRBD2. CDR1 SGHDT and CDR2 YYEEEE come from the germline V gene. V shed 2 bases, J shed 0 bases, and the junction held 3 bases outside the gene matches. CDR3 size: 16 residues. CDR3 nucleotides: TGTGCCAGCAGCTTTGGACTAGCGAACTCCTACAATGAGCAGTTCTTC. Translated, it gives CASSFGLANSYNEQFF.

This clonotype is a singleton in its sample. CDR3 protein: CASSQDGTPETQYF. The CDR3 DNA reads as TGCGCCAGCAGCCAGGACGGAACCCCAGAGACCCAGTACTTC. The chain links TRBV4-1 to TRBJ2-5; D is unresolved. The V gene's germline CDR1 is MGHRA and CDR2 YSYEKL. The V end lost 3 bases, the J end lost 4 bases, and 12 bases lay between the germline ends. The CDR3 runs to 14 residues.

This rearrangement joins TRBV5-5 to TRBJ2-1; the D gene is possibly TRBD2 (5 bases). The CDR3 spans 14 residues. V lost 2 bases, J lost 5 bases, and 11 bases lay in between. Germline assignment: CDR1 SGHKS and CDR2 YYEKEE (reference sequence). CDR3: CASSFGLYDNEQFF. As DNA, the CDR3 is TGTGCCAGCAGCTTCGGACTTTATGACAATGAGCAGTTCTTC. Full variable domain (remainder filled in from reference TRBV5-5 and TRBJ2-1): DAGVTQSPTHLIKTRGQQVTLRCSPISGHKSVSWYQQVLGQGPQFIFQYYEKEERGRGNFPDRFSARQFPNYSSELNVNALLLGDSALYLCASSFGLYDNEQFFGPGTRLTVL.

Details on this clonotype: This may be a read error, as it is one base from a much larger clone. The chain carries TRBV7-2 and TRBJ2-6; D may match TRBD1 or TRBD2 (5 bases each). Germline V CDR1 and CDR2: SGHTA, FQGNSA. The CDR3 is made up of 15 amino acids. The CDR3 nucleotides are TGTGCCAGCAGACGGGACGGCTCTAGGGCCAACGTCCTGACTTTC. Translation gives CASRRDGSRANVLTF.

This clonotype showed up just a few times. CDR3 sequence reads: CASSQSTSGRGDEQFF. In DNA form, the CDR3 reads TGCGCCAGCAGCCAATCCACTAGCGGGAGGGGGGATGAGCAGTTCTTC. The chain is built from TRBV4-1 and TRBJ2-1; 13 bases align to TRBD2. There are 16 residues in the CDR3. Germline assignment: CDR1 MGHRA and CDR2 YSYEKL. V dropped 2 bases and J dropped 8; count of bases not matched to a gene: 6.

This clonotype was observed many times. Written as DNA, the CDR3 is TGTGCCAGCAGCTTATATGTAAACTATGGCTACACCTTC. As protein: CASSLYVNYGYTF. The chain couples TRBV7-2 to TRBJ1-2; D is ambiguous. Trimming took 2 bases from V and 2 from J, leaving 6 bases between them. The CDR3 extends over 13 amino acids. Germline V gene sequence: CDR1 SGHTA, CDR2 FQGNSA. The variable domain in full, with the rest retrieved from reference TRBV7-2 and TRBJ1-2, is GAGVSQSPSNKVTEKGKDVELRCDPISGHTALYWYRQSLGQGLEFLIYFQGNSAPDKSGLPSDRFSAERTGGSVSTLTIQRTQQEDSAVYLCASSLYVNYGYTFGSGTRLTVV.

V and J are TRBV7-2 and TRBJ2-2, with TRBD1 matching 7 bases. V shed 5 bases and J 4 bases; nucleotides not matched to a gene: 10. The V gene's germline CDR1 is SGHTA and CDR2 FQGNSA. This CDR3 comprises 16 residues. Here the CDR3 reads CASSLRQGRGTGELFF. In DNA, the CDR3 is TGTGCCAGCAGCCTTAGACAGGGTAGGGGCACCGGGGAGCTGTTTTTT.

The rearrangement uses TRBV4-1 and TRBJ1-5, with D possibly matching TRBD1 (5 bases). V was clipped by 3 bases and J by 1 base, with 16 bases between them. The V gene's germline CDR1 is MGHRA and CDR2 YSYEKL. The CDR3 length is 17 residues. CDR3 in amino acids: CASSQVPGGLSNQPQHF. The CDR3 region has the DNA TGCGCCAGCAGCCAGGTACCTGGGGGTTTGAGCAATCAGCCCCAGCATTTT.

This clonotype was observed a few times. V gene TRBV6-5 combines with J gene TRBJ1-1, with a tentative D call TRBD1 (5 bases). The CDR3 is 16 residues long. Per germline, CDR1 MNHEY and CDR2 SVGAGI. Trimming shortened V by 2 bases and J by 5 bases, and 18 bases separated the two germline ends. The CDR3 coding sequence is TGTGCCAGCAGTTACAATTCCTGGGACGGAGGAACTGAAGCTTTCTTT. Translated: CASSYNSWDGGTEAFF.